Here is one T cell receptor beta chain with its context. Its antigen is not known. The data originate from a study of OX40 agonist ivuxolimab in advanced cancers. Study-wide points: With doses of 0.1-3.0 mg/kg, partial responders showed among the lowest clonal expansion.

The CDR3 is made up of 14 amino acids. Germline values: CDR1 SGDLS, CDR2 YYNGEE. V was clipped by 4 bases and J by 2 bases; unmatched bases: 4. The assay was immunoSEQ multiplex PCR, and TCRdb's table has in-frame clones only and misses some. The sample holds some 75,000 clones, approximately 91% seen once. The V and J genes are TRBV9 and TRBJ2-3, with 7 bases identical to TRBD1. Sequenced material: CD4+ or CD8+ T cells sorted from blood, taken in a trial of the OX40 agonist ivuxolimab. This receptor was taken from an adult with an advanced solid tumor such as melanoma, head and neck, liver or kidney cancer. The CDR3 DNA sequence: TGTGCCAGCAGCCGACAGGGCCCCACAGATACGCAGTATTTT. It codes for CASSRQGPTDTQYF.